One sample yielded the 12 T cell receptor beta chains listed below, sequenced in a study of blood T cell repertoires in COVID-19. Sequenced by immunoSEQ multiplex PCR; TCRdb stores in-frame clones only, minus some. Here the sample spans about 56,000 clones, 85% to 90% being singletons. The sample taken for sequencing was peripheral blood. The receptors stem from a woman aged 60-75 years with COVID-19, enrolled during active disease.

The CDR3 region has the DNA TGTGCCAGCAGCTTTTCAGGGAAGCCCGGGGAGCTGTTTTTT. It encodes CASSFSGKPGELFF. The chain is built from TRBV7-2 and TRBJ2-2, with D maybe TRBD1 (5 bases). CDR1 is SGHTA, CDR2 FQGNSA, per germline. V was pared by 3 bases and J by 6 bases, with 11 bases between. The CDR3 runs to 14 residues. Using reference TRBV7-2 and TRBJ2-2 for the parts outside the CDR3, the full variable domain is GAGVSQSPSNKVTEKGKDVELRCDPISGHTALYWYRQSLGQGLEFLIYFQGNSAPDKSGLPSDRFSAERTGGSVSTLTIQRTQQEDSAVYLCASSFSGKPGELFFGEGSRLTVL.

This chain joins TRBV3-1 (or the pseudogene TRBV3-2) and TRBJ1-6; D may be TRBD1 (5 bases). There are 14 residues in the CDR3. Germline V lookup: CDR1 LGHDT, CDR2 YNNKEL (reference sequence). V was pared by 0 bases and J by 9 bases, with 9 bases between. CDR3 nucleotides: TGTGCCAGCAGCCAAGAGGTCAGGGCTTCACCCCTCCACTTT. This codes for CASSQEVRASPLHF.

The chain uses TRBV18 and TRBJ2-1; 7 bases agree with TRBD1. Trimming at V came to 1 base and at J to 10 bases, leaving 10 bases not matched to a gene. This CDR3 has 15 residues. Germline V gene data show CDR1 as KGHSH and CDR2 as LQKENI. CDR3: CASSPLEGGAEEQFF. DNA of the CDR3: TGTGCCAGCTCACCACTAGAAGGGGGCGCCGAAGAGCAGTTCTTC.

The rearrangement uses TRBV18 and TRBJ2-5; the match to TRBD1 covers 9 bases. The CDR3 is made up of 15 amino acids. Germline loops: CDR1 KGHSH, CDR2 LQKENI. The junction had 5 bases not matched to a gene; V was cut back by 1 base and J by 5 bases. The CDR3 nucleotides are TGTGCCAGCTCACCACGGACAGGGGAGTGGGAGACCCAGTACTTC. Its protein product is CASSPRTGEWETQYF.

The CDR3 DNA sequence: TGTGCCAGCTCCGTGGGGGCACAGGAAGCTTTCTTT. Amino acid sequence: CASSVGAQEAFF. This sequence joins TRBV18 and TRBJ1-1; weak D call: TRBD1 (6 bases). Germline loops: CDR1 KGHSH, CDR2 LQKENI. This CDR3 spans 12 amino acids. V lost 6 bases to trimming and J lost 8 bases, with 13 bases between them. The full variable domain, in which reference TRBV18 and TRBJ1-1 provide the parts outside the CDR3, is NAGVMQNPRHLVRRRGQEARLRCSPMKGHSHVYWYRQLPEEGLKFMVYLQKENIIDESGMPKERFSAEFPKEGPSILRIQQVVRGDSAAYFCASSVGAQEAFFGQGTRLTVV.

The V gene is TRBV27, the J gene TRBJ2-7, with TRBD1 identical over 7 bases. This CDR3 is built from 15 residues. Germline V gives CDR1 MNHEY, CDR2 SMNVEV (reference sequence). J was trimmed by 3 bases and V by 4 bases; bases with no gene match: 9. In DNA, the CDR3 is TGTGCCAGCAGTTCCAGACAGGGTCGAGTCTACGAGCAGTACTTC. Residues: CASSSRQGRVYEQYF.

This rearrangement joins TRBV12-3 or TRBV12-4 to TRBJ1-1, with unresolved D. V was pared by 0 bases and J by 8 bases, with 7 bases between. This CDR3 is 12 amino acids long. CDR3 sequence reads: CASSLARGEAFF. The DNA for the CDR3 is TGTGCCAGCAGTTTAGCGCGAGGGGAAGCTTTCTTT.

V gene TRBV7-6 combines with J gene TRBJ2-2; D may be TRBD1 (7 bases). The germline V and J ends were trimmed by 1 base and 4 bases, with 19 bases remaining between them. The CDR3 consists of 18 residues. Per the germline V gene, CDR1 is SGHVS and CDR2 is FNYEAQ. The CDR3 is CASSLGPGGPLSTGELFF. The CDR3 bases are TGTGCCAGCAGCTTAGGCCCAGGGGGGCCTCTAAGCACCGGGGAGCTGTTTTTT.

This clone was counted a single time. The CDR3 here is CASSYNPGTGETQYF. The CDR3 DNA reads TGTGCCAGCAGCTATAATCCGGGGACTGGTGAGACCCAGTACTTC. The rearrangement links TRBV7-2 to TRBJ2-5; D is possibly TRBD2 (6 bases). This CDR3 region has 15 residues. Trimming removed 4 bases at V and 5 bases at J, with 17 bases between. Germline CDR1 SGHTA, CDR2 FQGNSA.

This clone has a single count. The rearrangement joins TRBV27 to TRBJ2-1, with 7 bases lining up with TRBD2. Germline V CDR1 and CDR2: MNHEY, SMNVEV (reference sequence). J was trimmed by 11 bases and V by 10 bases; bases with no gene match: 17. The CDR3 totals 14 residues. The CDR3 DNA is TGTGCCACCGCGACGGCCGTACTAGCGCTCAAGCAGTTCTTC. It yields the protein CATATAVLALKQFF.

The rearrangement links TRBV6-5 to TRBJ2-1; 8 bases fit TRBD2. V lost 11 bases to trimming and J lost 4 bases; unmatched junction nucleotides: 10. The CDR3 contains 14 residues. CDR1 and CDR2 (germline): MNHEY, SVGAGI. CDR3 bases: TGTGCCGCTGCGGGGGGAACCCCTTACAATGAGCAGTTCTTC. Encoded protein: CAAAGGTPYNEQFF.

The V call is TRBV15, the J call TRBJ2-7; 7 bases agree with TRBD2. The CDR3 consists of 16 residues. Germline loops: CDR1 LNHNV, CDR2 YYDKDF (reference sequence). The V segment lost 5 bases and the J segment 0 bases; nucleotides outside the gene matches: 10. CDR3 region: CATSSPGRVSSYEQYF. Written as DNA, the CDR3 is TGTGCCACCAGCTCACCAGGGAGGGTTAGCTCCTACGAGCAGTACTTC.